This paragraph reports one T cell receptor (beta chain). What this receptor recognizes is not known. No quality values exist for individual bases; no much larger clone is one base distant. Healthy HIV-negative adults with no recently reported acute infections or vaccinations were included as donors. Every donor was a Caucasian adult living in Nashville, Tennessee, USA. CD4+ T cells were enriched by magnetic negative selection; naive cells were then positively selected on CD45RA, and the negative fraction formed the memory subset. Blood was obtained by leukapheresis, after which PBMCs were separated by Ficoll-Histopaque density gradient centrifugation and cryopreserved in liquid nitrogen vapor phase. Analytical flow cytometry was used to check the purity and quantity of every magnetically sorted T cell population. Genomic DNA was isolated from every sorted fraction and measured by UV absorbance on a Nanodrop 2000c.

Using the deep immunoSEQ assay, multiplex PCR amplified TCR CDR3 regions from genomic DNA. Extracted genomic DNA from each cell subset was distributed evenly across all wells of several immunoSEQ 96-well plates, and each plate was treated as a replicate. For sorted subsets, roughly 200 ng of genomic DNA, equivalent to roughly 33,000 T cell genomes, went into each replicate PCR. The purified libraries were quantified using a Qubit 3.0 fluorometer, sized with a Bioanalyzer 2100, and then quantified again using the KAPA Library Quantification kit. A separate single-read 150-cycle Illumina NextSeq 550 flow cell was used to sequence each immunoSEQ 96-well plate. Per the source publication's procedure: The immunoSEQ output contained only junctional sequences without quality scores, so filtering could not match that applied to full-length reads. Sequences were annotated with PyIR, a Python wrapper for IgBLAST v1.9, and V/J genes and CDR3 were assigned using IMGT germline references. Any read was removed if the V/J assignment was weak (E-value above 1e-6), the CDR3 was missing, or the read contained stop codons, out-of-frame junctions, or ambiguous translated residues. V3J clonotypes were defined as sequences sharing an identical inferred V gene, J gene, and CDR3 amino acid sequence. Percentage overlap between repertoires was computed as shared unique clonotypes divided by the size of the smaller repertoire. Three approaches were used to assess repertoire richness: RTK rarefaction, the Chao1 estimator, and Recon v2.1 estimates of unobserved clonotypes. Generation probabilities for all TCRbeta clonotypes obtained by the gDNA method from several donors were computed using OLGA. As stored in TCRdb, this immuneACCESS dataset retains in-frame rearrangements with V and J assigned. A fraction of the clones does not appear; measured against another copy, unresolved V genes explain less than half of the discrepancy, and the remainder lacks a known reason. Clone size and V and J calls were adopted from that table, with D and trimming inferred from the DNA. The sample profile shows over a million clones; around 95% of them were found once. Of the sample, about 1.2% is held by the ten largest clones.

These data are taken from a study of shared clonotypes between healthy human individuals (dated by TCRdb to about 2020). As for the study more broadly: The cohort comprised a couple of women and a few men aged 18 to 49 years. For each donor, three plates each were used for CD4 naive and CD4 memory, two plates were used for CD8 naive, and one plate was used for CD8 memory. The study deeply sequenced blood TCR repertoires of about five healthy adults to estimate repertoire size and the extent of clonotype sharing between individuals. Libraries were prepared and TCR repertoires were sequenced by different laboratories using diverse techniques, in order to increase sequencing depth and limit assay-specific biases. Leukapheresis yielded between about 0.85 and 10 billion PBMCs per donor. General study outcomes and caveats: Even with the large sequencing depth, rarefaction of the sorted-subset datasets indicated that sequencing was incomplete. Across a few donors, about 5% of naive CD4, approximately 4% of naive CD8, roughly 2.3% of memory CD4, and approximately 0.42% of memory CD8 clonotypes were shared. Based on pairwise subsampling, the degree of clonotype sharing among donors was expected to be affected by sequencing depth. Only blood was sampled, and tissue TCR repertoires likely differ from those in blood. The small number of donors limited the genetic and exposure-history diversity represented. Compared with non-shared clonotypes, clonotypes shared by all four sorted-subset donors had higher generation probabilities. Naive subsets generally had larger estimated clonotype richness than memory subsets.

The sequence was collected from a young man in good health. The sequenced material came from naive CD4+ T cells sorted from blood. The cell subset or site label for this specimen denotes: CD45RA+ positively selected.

The CDR3 reads CASSLPQREGEVAKNIQYF. The nucleotide sequence reads as follows: TGTGCCAGCAGCTTACCCCAGCGGGAAGGGGAAGTAGCCAAAAACATTCAGTACTTC. The chain uses TRBV7-8 and TRBJ2-4; TRBD2 fits 7 bases in the junction. Sequences SGHVS (CDR1) and FQNEAQ (CDR2) are obtained from the germline V gene. The CDR3 measures 19 amino acids from cysteine to phenylalanine. The read is trimmed to its CDR3 DNA, 57 bases read in frame from base 1. Clipping removes 2 bases from V and 0 bases from J, with 13 as the unmatched junction base count.